Each of the 6 T cell receptor beta chains below was sequenced from the same sample in a study of Ad26.COV2.S vaccination and SARS-CoV-2 variants. The assay was immunoSEQ multiplex PCR, and TCRdb's table has in-frame clones only and misses some. This repertoire shows 300,000 to 350,000 clones, about 88% found once; its top ten account for 6.4%. Treatment in this sample: around 19 received Ad26.COV2.S at low or high dose, single or two shots; roughly five received placebo; per-sample allocation not given. Collection of samples fell on day 63 after the first vaccine or placebo injection. The sample in question was peripheral blood, obtained in a trial of Ad26.COV2.S vaccine versus placebo. These receptors came from a person between 18 and 59 years old who received the Ad26.COV2.S COVID-19 vaccine or a placebo.

This clone was detected once. For the CDR3, the DNA is TGTGCCAGCAGCTTAGGTTTCGGGGAGACCCAGTACTTC. Translating it yields CASSLGFGETQYF. V usage is TRBV7-2 and J usage is TRBJ2-5; no clear D gene. The CDR3 contains 13 residues. Per the germline V gene, CDR1 is SGHTA and CDR2 is FQGNSA. V shed 1 base and J shed 5 bases, with 8 bases lying between them.

This clone was detected only a few times. V and J are TRBV18 and TRBJ2-7, with 11 bases matching TRBD1. The CDR3 is made up of 15 amino acids. Losses at the gene ends were 2 bases for V and 2 bases for J; bases not matched to a gene: 2. Germline CDR1 is KGHSH and CDR2 is LQKENI. CDR3 nucleotides: TGTGCCAGCTCACCAGTGGGACAGGGGGCCTACGAGCAGTACTTC. This translates into CASSPVGQGAYEQYF. Looking up the rest from reference TRBV18 and TRBJ2-7 gives the full variable domain: NAGVMQNPRHLVRRRGQEARLRCSPMKGHSHVYWYRQLPEEGLKFMVYLQKENIIDESGMPKERFSAEFPKEGPSILRIQQVVRGDSAAYFCASSPVGQGAYEQYFGPGTRLTVT.

This clone showed up just a few times. The rearrangement links TRBV28 to TRBJ1-4; 11 positions agree with TRBD1. CDR3 length: 15 residues. Looked up from germline, CDR1 is MDHEN and CDR2 is SYDVKM. V gave up 6 bases and J gave up 6 bases; unmatched junction bases: 6. CDR3 residues: CASRQDRGLDEKLFF. The CDR3 DNA reads as TGTGCCAGCAGACAGGACAGGGGGCTAGATGAAAAACTGTTTTTT.

V and J are TRBV5-6 and TRBJ1-3; D uncertain. V lost 0 bases and J lost 2, with 6 bases in between. The germline V gene encodes CDR1 SGHDT and CDR2 YYEEEE. This CDR3 is built from 14 residues. In nucleotides, the CDR3 is TGTGCCAGCAGCTTGGTGGGAACTGGAAACACCATATATTTT. This gives the protein CASSLVGTGNTIYF.

The V call is TRBV30, the J call TRBJ2-7; no reliable D call. CDR1 GTSNPN and CDR2 SVGIG come from the germline V gene (reference sequence). Trimming removed 0 bases at V and 6 bases at J, with 6 bases between. The CDR3 spans 11 residues. The CDR3 is CAWSVVTEQYF. The CDR3 DNA is TGTGCCTGGAGTGTAGTTACCGAGCAGTACTTC.

The rearrangement joins TRBV25-1 to TRBJ2-1; the D gene is possibly TRBD2 (6 bases). V lost 4 bases, J lost 9 bases, and 13 bases lay in between. The CDR3 spans 13 residues. Germline CDR1 is MGHDK and CDR2 is SYGVNS. The DNA for the CDR3 is TGTGCCAGCAGTGCCTTCTCCGGGGGTGAGCAGTTCTTC. Its translation: CASSAFSGGEQFF. The full variable domain, completed using reference TRBV25-1 and TRBJ2-1, is EADIYQTPRYLVIGTGKKITLECSQTMGHDKMYWYQQDPGMELHLIHYSYGVNSTEKGDLSSESTVSRIRTEHFPLTLESARPSHTSQYLCASSAFSGGEQFFGPGTRLTVL.